This entry describes one T cell receptor (beta chain). The target antigen is unknown. Per germline, CDR1 MNHEY and CDR2 SMNVEV (reference sequence). Deletions cut 6 bases from V and 4 bases from J, with 19 bases between. The CDR3 totals 16 residues. The record originates from a study of CD8 T cells in ankylosing spondylitis. General study points: Blood from ankylosing spondylitis patients appeared to carry a characteristic eight-variant TCR beta motif.

TCRdb reprocessed the 5' RACE reads via MiXCR and lists one record per CDR3 protein. The table lists 31,000 or so distinct CDR3 sequences, roughly 29% of them singletons. The rearrangement links TRBV27 to TRBJ2-1, with D possibly TRBD2 on 5 matching bases. The sample comprised synovial fluid, either unsorted or a sorted T cell fraction (not recorded which). The clonotype was recovered from a male donor with ankylosing spondylitis. The CDR3 DNA is TGTGCCAGCAGCCGCGTACCTATCGGGGTTTACAATGAGCAGTTCTTC. Its protein is CASSRVPIGVYNEQFF.